This T cell receptor (beta chain) comes out of a study of OX40 agonist ivuxolimab in advanced cancers. General notes on the study: Ivuxolimab was an agonistic, fully human IgG2 monoclonal antibody directed against OX40 (CD134), a costimulatory receptor. Prior anti-PD-1, anti-PD-L1 or anti-CTLA-4 therapy was permitted, and about two fifths of dose-escalation patients had received checkpoint inhibitors. In the dose-escalation cohort, 82.7% of patients were male, and the mean age was 60 years with a range of roughly 20 to 85. Partial responses occurred in three dose-escalation patients: two with cutaneous melanoma and one with hepatocellular carcinoma. The paper reports the monotherapy dose-escalation portion (N of about 50 patients) of the phase I ivuxolimab trial. Intravenous ivuxolimab was administered to patients every 2 weeks at six dose levels: 0.01, 0.1, 0.3, 1.5, 3 and 10 mg/kg. Of the 50 to 55 dose-escalation patients, hepatocellular carcinoma was present in about 20, melanoma in approximately 15, renal cell carcinoma in 9 and head and neck cancer in 9. The purpose of peripheral TCRbeta sequencing was to test whether ivuxolimab changed TCR sequence diversity and led to clonal T-cell expansion.

To sequence the TCRbeta CDR3 region, genomic DNA was isolated from the sorted cells. The immunoSEQ Assay was used for sequencing of TCRbeta CDR3 regions. TCRdb obtained this table from immuneACCESS and retained in-frame rearrangements with V and J assigned. These tables miss some clones; where compared with another copy, unresolved V genes account for less than half of the shortfall, and the remainder is unexplained. The sample table shows about 45,000 clones, and roughly 88% are seen once. Under 20% of the sample comes from the top ten. The study at large found these results: Which antigens the clonally expanded peripheral T cells were specific for was not determined. After ivuxolimab, CD8+ T cells had more expanded clones than CD4+ T cells on average. In partial responders in the 0.1-3.0 mg/kg groups, normalized peripheral clonal expansion was found to be among the lowest, especially among CD8+ T cells. Low levels of normalized T-cell clonal expansion were also seen in some patients who did not respond. At doses of 0.1 to 3.0 mg/kg, clonal expansion of both CD4+ and CD8+ T cells in blood was seen between baseline and week 6.

A remark on this clone: Its antigen target is currently unknown. No base qualities exist here, and no much larger clone lies one base off it.

Patients with autoimmune disease history or receiving systemic immunosuppression were excluded from the trial. Peripheral blood for TCR sequencing was collected from all dose cohorts at baseline, on cycle 4 day 1, and on cycle 7 day 1. Samples were obtained from an open-label, multicenter, first-in-human phase I dose-escalation trial of ivuxolimab. Adults with locally advanced or metastatic head and neck squamous cell, hepatocellular, melanoma or renal cell carcinoma were enrolled in the trial. Before TCR sequencing, CD4+ and CD8+ T cells were separately sorted from peripheral blood. This TCR was recovered from an adult with an advanced solid tumor such as melanoma, head and neck, liver or kidney cancer. The sequences come from CD4+ or CD8+ T cells sorted from blood, collected in a trial of the OX40 agonist ivuxolimab.

For the CDR3, the sequence is CASSNGVPYEQYF. The sequence in DNA is TGTGCCAGCAGCAATGGGGTCCCCTACGAGCAGTACTTC. The chain employs TRBV7-2 and TRBJ2-7; the D gene cannot be resolved reliably. Relative to germline, V is 5 bases shorter and J is 2 bases shorter, with 10 bases between their ends. CDR1 and CDR2 are drawn from the germline V gene: SGHTA, FQGNSA. Its CDR3 holds 13 amino acids, cysteine through phenylalanine. Just CDR3 DNA is preserved here, 39 bases in frame from base 1.